One and the same sample provided the 16 T cell receptor beta chains below, sequenced in a study of T-cell reconstitution after alpha-beta-depleted transplantation in children. Unique molecular identifiers were used to barcode this TCRbeta library. TCRdb re-analysed the PCR reads in MiXCR, keeping a single row per CDR3 protein. The sample holds 200,000 or so distinct CDR3 sequences, 8.4% seen once. The sample consisted of PBMCs, mostly from graft donor cells, taken 360 days after TCRalphabeta/CD19-depleted stem cell transplant. These receptors all come from a male patient aged 2 to 9 who had a stem cell transplant for acute myeloid leukemia, so the T cells may come from the graft donor.

Ten or more counts support this clonotype. V gene TRBV3-1 combines with J gene TRBJ1-5; D not certain. The CDR3 totals 15 residues. Germline V gene lookup returns CDR1 LGHDT and CDR2 YNNKEL (reference sequence). Trimming shortened V by 1 base and J by 4 bases, and 11 bases separated the two germline ends. CDR3 loop: CASSQGTGLNQPQHF. The CDR3 DNA sequence: TGTGCCAGCAGCCAAGGGACGGGCCTTAATCAGCCCCAGCATTTT.

This clonotype has a handful of counts. The chain carries TRBV19 and TRBJ2-1; 8 bases are a match to TRBD2. CDR3 length: 15 residues. Germline CDR1 LNHDA, CDR2 SQIVND (reference sequence). The J segment lost 9 bases and the V segment lost 6 bases, leaving 13 bases of the junction unmatched. CDR3 sequence reads: CASSARKAGASEQFF. The CDR3 DNA reads TGTGCCAGTAGCGCAAGGAAAGCGGGAGCGTCTGAGCAGTTCTTC.

V is TRBV7-2 and J is TRBJ2-7, with a weak D call TRBD1 (6 bases). The CDR3 has 15 amino acids. V dropped 5 bases and J dropped 1 base, with 15 bases sitting between them. Germline loops: CDR1 SGHTA, CDR2 FQGNSA. CDR3 loop: CASSPTHRESYEQYF. In nucleotides, the CDR3 is TGTGCCAGCAGCCCGACTCACAGGGAGTCCTACGAGCAGTACTTC. Using reference TRBV7-2 and TRBJ2-7 for the parts outside the CDR3, the full variable domain is GAGVSQSPSNKVTEKGKDVELRCDPISGHTALYWYRQSLGQGLEFLIYFQGNSAPDKSGLPSDRFSAERTGGSVSTLTIQRTQQEDSAVYLCASSPTHRESYEQYFGPGTRLTVT.

This clonotype was seen many times. V is TRBV5-5 and J is TRBJ2-5; D remains unclear. The CDR3 loop spans 12 amino acids. Germline CDR1 is SGHKS and CDR2 is YYEKEE (reference sequence). V dropped 4 bases and J dropped 2 bases, with 6 bases sitting between them. The CDR3 loop reads CASSRHQETQYF. CDR3 nucleotides: TGTGCCAGCAGCCGTCATCAAGAGACCCAGTACTTC.

About this clonotype itself: The junction and the germline gene differ at one end; a read error may be behind it. This rearrangement joins TRBV20-1 to TRBJ2-7, with D perhaps matching TRBD2 (5 bases). The CDR3 extends over 13 amino acids. Per germline, CDR1 DFQATT and CDR2 SNEGSKA (reference sequence). As DNA, the CDR3 is TGCAGCGCTAGGAGACGGGGTCGCTACGAGCAGTACTTC. Protein product: CSARRRGRYEQYF.

In this sample, this clonotype turned up many times. The chain employs TRBV20-1 and TRBJ2-7, with TRBD2 identical over 11 bases. Germline CDR1 reads DFQATT; CDR2 reads SNEGSKA (reference sequence). CDR3 size: 16 residues. This CDR3 is CSPLAASGRLSHEQYF. DNA of the CDR3: TGCAGCCCTCTTGCCGCTAGCGGGAGGCTCTCGCACGAGCAGTACTTC.

The chain combines TRBV12-5 with TRBJ1-1, with unresolved D. Trimming took 1 base from V and 9 from J, leaving 3 bases between them. CDR1 is LGHNT, CDR2 FRNRAP, per germline. CDR3 length equals 10 residues. The CDR3 DNA follows: TGTGCTAGTGGTTTGGGACAAGCTTTCTTT. Its protein is CASGLGQAFF.

In this sample, this clonotype turned up a few times. V is TRBV7-8 and J is TRBJ1-6; unclear D gene. Germline CDR1 reads SGHVS; CDR2 reads FQNEAQ. This CDR3 spans 14 amino acids. V was shortened by 3 bases and J by 7 bases, with 10 bases between the two germline ends. The CDR3 loop reads CASSLLSLNSPLHF. As DNA, the CDR3 is TGTGCCAGCAGCTTGTTAAGTTTAAATTCACCCCTCCACTTT.

This clonotype was seen repeatedly, ten times or more. The chain is built from TRBV2 and TRBJ2-4; the D is unclear. The CDR3 has 14 amino acids. CDR1 SNHLY and CDR2 FYNNEI come from the germline V gene. V dropped 7 bases and J dropped 0 bases, with 10 bases sitting between them. The CDR3 nucleotides read TGTGCCAGCAACGGGCCCCTAGCCAAAAACATTCAGTACTTC. This sequence encodes CASNGPLAKNIQYF.

This clonotype came up a few times. The chain employs TRBV6-1 and TRBJ2-7; D possibly corresponds to TRBD1 (6 bases). CDR1 and CDR2 (germline): MNHNS, SASEGT. CDR3 length: 13 residues. Trimming left V 7 bases short and J 1 base short, with 11 bases between. Written as DNA, the CDR3 is TGTGCCAGCAAGGGTCAGGGGTCCTACGAGCAGTACGTC. Its translation is CASKGQGSYEQYV.

This clonotype has at least ten counts. The V call is TRBV12-3 or TRBV12-4, the J call TRBJ2-2; TRBD1 might be the D (5 bases). Between the trimmed V and J ends, which lost 8 bases and 7 bases, there was a span of 14 bases. The CDR3 sequence is 13 residues long. CDR3 sequence: CASPTPGFGELFF. CDR3 DNA sequence: TGTGCCAGCCCTACCCCAGGGTTCGGGGAGCTGTTTTTT.

This chain uses TRBV4-2 with TRBJ1-2, with D possibly being TRBD1 (6 bases). Germline CDR1 is LGHNA and CDR2 is YNFKEQ. Trimming stripped 3 bases from V and 6 bases from J, with 11 bases between. The CDR3 length is 13 residues. DNA for the CDR3: TGTGCCAGCAGCCAGCGGTACAGGGATGGCTACACCTTC. Its protein is CASSQRYRDGYTF.

This clonotype appeared a few times. V usage is TRBV20-1 and J usage is TRBJ2-5, with D possibly matching TRBD2 (6 bases). V was cut by 1 base and J by 4 bases, with 13 bases left in between. The CDR3 is made up of 14 amino acids. CDR1 and CDR2 from the germline V gene are DFQATT and SNEGSKA (reference sequence). This CDR3 reads CSARAAGGTETQYF. CDR3 in DNA: TGCAGTGCTAGAGCCGCCGGAGGGACAGAGACCCAGTACTTC.

The rearrangement joins TRBV20-1 to TRBJ2-5, with TRBD1 as a possible D gene (5 bases). Trimming left V 0 bases short and J 2 bases short, with 13 bases between. The CDR3 is 15 residues long. Germline values: CDR1 DFQATT, CDR2 SNEGSKA (reference sequence). In DNA form, the CDR3 reads TGCAGTGCTAGAGATTATCTTAGGGGACAAGAGACCCAGTACTTC. Amino acids: CSARDYLRGQETQYF.

This clonotype was counted many times. The chain joins TRBV28 to TRBJ1-3; no definite D call. Germline V gene data show CDR1 as MDHEN and CDR2 as SYDVKM. V gave up 6 bases and J gave up 0 bases, with 21 bases separating them. This CDR3 comprises 18 residues. The CDR3: CASSPMLFEGISGNTIYF. The CDR3 DNA follows: TGTGCCAGCAGCCCTATGTTATTTGAGGGAATCTCTGGAAACACCATATATTTT.

Only a few counts were recorded for this clonotype. V gene TRBV4-1 combines with J gene TRBJ1-4; D gene uncertain. The CDR3 runs to 13 residues. The V and J ends lost 0 bases and 10 bases respectively, with 9 bases between them. Germline CDR1 MGHRA, CDR2 YSYEKL. The CDR3 nucleotides read TGCGCCAGCAGCCAAGAGGTTGAGGGAAAACTGTTTTTT. It yields the protein CASSQEVEGKLFF.